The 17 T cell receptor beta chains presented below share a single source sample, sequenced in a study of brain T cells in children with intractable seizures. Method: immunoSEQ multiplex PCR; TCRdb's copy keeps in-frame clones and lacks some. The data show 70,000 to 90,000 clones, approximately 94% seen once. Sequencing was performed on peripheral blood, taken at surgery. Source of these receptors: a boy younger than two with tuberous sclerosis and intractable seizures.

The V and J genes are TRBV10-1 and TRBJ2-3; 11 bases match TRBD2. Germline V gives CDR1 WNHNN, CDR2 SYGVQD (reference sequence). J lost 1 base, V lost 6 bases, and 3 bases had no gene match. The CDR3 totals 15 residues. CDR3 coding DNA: TGCGCCAGCAGCCCACTAGCGGGGGGCACAGATACGCAGTATTTT. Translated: CASSPLAGGTDTQYF.

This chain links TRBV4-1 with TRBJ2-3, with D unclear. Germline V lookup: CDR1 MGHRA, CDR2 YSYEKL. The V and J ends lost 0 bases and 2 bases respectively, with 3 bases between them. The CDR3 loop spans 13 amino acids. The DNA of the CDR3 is TGCGCCAGCAGCCAAGAAAACACAGATACGCAGTATTTT. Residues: CASSQENTDTQYF.

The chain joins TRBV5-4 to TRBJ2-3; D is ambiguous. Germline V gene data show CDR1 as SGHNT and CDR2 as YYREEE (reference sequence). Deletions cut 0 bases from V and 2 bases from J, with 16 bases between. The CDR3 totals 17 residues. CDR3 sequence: CASSLGSSALYTDTQYF. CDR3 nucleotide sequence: TGTGCCAGCAGCTTGGGGTCCAGCGCCCTTTACACAGATACGCAGTATTTT.

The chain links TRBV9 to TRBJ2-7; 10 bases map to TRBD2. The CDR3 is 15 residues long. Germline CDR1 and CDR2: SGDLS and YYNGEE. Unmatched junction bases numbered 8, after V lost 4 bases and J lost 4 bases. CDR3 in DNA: TGTGCCAGCAGCACCGAAGCGGGGGGGCCGTACGAGCAGTACTTC. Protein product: CASSTEAGGPYEQYF.

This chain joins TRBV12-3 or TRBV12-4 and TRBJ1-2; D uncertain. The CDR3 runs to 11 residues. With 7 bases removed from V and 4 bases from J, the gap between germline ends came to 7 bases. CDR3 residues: CASMSSYGYTF. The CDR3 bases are TGTGCCAGCATGAGCTCCTATGGCTACACCTTC.

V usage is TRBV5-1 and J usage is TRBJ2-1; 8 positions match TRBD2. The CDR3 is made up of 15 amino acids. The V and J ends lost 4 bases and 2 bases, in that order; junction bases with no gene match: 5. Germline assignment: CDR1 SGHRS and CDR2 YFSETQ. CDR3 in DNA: TGCGCCAGCAGCCCAAGCGGGGGCCCCTACAATGAGCAGTTCTTC. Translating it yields CASSPSGGPYNEQFF.

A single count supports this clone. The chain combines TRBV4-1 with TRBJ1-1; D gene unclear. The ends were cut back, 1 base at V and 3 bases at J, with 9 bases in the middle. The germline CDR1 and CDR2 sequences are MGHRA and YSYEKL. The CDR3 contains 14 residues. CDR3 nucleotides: TGCGCCAGCAGCCAAGTCGGACGGGACACTGAAGCTTTCTTT. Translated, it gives CASSQVGRDTEAFF.

The CDR3 reads CASSFSGGITDTQYF. The CDR3, as DNA: TGTGCCAGCAGCTTTAGCGGGGGGATCACAGATACGCAGTATTTT. The chain couples TRBV11-3 to TRBJ2-3, with TRBD2 matching 10 bases. This CDR3 comprises 15 residues. Germline V gene sequence: CDR1 SGHNT, CDR2 YENEEA. J lost 2 bases, V lost 3 bases, and 2 bases had no gene match. The full variable domain, its missing parts supplied by reference TRBV11-3 and TRBJ2-3, is EAGVVQSPRYKIIEKKQPVAFWCNPISGHNTLYWYLQNLGQGPELLIRYENEEAVDDSQLPKDRFSAERLKGVDSTLKIQPAELGDSAVYLCASSFSGGITDTQYFGPGTRLTVL.

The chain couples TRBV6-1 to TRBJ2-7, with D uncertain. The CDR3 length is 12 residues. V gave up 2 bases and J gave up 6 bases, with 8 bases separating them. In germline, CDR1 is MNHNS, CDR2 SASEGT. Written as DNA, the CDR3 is TGTGCCAGCAGTGAATCCACTCCCGAGCAGTACTTC. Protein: CASSESTPEQYF.

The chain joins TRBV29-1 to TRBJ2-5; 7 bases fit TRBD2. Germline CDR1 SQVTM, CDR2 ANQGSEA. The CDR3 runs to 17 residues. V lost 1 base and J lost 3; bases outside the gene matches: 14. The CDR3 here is CSVEVPAGVPPEETQYF. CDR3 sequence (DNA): TGCAGCGTTGAAGTTCCTGCGGGGGTTCCACCAGAAGAGACCCAGTACTTC.

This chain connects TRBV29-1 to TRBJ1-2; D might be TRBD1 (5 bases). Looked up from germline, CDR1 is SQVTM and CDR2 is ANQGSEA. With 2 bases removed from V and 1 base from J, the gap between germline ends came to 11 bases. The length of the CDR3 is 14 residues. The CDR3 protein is CSVETGQGNYGYTF. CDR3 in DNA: TGCAGCGTTGAAACCGGGCAGGGTAACTATGGCTACACCTTC. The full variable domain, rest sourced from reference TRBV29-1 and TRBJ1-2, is SAVISQKPSRDICQRGTSLTIQCQVDSQVTMMFWYRQQPGQSLTLIATANQGSEATYESGFVIDKFPISRPNLTFSTLTVSNMSPEDSSIYLCSVETGQGNYGYTFGSGTRLTVV.

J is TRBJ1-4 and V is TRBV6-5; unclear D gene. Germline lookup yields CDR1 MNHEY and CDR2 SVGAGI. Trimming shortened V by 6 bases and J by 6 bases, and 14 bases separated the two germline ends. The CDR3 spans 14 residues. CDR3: CASSYQPSYEKLFF. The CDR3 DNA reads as TGTGCCAGCAGCTACCAGCCATCCTATGAAAAACTGTTTTTT.

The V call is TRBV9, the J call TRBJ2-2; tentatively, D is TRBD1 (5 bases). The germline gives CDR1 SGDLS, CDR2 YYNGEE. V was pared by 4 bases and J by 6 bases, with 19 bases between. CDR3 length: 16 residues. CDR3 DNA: TGTGCCAGCAGCCCGGACATTACGTGGTTCGCCGGGGAGCTGTTTTTT. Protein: CASSPDITWFAGELFF.

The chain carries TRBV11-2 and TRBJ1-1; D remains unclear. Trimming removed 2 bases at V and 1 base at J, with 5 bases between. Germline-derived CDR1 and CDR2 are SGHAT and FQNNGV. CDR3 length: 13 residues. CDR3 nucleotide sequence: TGTGCCAGCAGCTTACTCCGGAACACTGAAGCTTTCTTT. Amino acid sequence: CASSLLRNTEAFF.

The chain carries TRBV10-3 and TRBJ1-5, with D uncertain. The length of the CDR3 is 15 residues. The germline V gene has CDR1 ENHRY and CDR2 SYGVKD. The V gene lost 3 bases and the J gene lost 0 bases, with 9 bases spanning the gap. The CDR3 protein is CAISEGGLSNQPQHF. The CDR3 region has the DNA TGTGCCATCAGTGAAGGCGGGCTTAGCAATCAGCCCCAGCATTTT.

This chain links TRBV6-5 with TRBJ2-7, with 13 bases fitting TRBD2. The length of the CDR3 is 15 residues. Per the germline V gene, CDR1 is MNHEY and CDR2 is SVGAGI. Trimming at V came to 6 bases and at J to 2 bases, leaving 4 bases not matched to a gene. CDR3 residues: CASRGTSGETYEQYF. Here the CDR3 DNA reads TGTGCCAGCAGGGGGACTAGCGGGGAGACCTACGAGCAGTACTTC.

CDR3 in amino acids: CSVRLAEYNEQFF. CDR3 in DNA: TGCAGCGTTCGACTAGCGGAATACAATGAGCAGTTCTTC. The chain uses TRBV29-1 and TRBJ2-1, with 9 bases identical to TRBD2. This CDR3 comprises 13 residues. In germline, CDR1 is SQVTM, CDR2 ANQGSEA. The V segment lost 5 bases and the J segment 4 bases; nucleotides outside the gene matches: 3.